This T cell receptor beta chain derives from a study of T cells in Graves' hyperthyroidism and ophthalmopathy (dated by TCRdb to about 2019). Broadly, across the study: Peripheral blood was collected at initial diagnosis, before any treatment. A discovery cohort of roughly 100 patients, fewer than 50 with Graves' ophthalmopathy and 55 to 65 with stable Graves' hyperthyroidism, was used to find distinguishing TCR V-J signatures. Whether ophthalmopathy could be predicted prospectively was tested in an independent validation cohort made up of about 20 hyperthyroidism patients plus 17 patients who later progressed to ophthalmopathy. The 100 or so discovery patients were randomly split 7:3 into training and test sets. The study also compared thyroid tissue and blood T-cell repertoires from five or six Graves' hyperthyroidism patients. Following sampling, methimazole starting at 30 mg daily was given to hyperthyroidism patients, and high-dose intravenous methylprednisolone was given to ophthalmopathy patients. The paper reports TCR Vbeta CDR3 sequencing of approximately 140 peripheral blood samples: around 45 ophthalmopathy, roughly 74 hyperthyroidism and 17 progressor patients.

Overall study results and their limits: A 13 V-J signature model separated ophthalmopathy from stable hyperthyroidism, with about 88% sensitivity and 81% to 83% specificity in cross-validation and 80%/75% in testing. Sample size was not statistically predetermined, and blinding of investigators to group allocation was not performed. Most expanded thyroid clonotypes (frequency above 0.001) were also detected in blood, a finding suggesting that blood repertoires may reflect thyroid immune responses. In validation, the model predicted progression to ophthalmopathy a median of 6.5 months before onset, with 65% to 71% sensitivity and 72.22% specificity.

The TCR beta CDR3 regions were amplified from RNA transcripts. A first-round RT-PCR of the TCR CDR3 used the HTBI primer set with the Qiagen OneStep RT-PCR kit. Libraries were constructed in a second round of multiplex PCR, after which size selection and purification were carried out. Paired-end sequencing of the libraries was performed with 100 bp reads on an Illumina HiSeq2000. As for the original processing: SOAPnuke was used to process the raw data, removing reads that contained adapters or uncalled bases, had a mean Phred below 15, or lacked an exact match to the constant primer or identifier. COPE v1.2.5 was used to merge high-quality paired reads, and clonotypes were defined as unique nucleotide sequences. MiTCR v1.1 was used to align clonotypes to the IMGT TRBV, TRBD and TRBJ reference segments. Analysis was restricted to V-J combinations with a frequency above 0.0001, which covered roughly 99% of repertoires. A TCS score was defined as the ratio between F50 (clonal expansion) and ExV (chaos), using BLOSUM62-based TCRdist between CDR3 peptides within each V-J. Welch's t-statistics and random forest reduced roughly 500 V-J features to roughly 13, which were used in a naive Bayes classifier (R e1071). The raw public data were reprocessed by TCRdb itself: fastp quality trimming at Q25, MiXCR clonotype calling, in-frame beta chains only. Entries that share a CDR3 protein sequence are merged under the most common genes and DNA. TCRdb's processing, not the authors' own work, is the source of the V and J calls. The sample table lists about 640,000 distinct CDR3 sequences, around 20% of them with a count of one. Clones ranked in the top ten supply more than 30% of the sample.

A remark on this clonotype: It has no known antigen specificity. No base qualities exist here, and no much larger clone lies one base off it.

After removal of 3 bases from V and 8 bases from J, the junction retains 10 bases not matched to a gene. CDR1 and CDR2 were assigned from the germline V gene (reference sequence) as GTSNPN and SVGIG. The CDR3 runs 15 residues from the cysteine to the phenylalanine. The retained sequence is limited to the CDR3, 45 bases, with the frame set at the first base. Moderately to severely active disease, a Clinical Activity Score of at least 3, a NOSPECS grade of at least 4, and a duration under 3 months were present in ophthalmopathy patients. Patients with uncontrolled infections, other autoimmune diseases, pregnancy or lactation were excluded. Diagnoses relied on clinical symptoms, serum thyroxine and TRAb, thyroid ultrasound and orbital computed tomography. PBMCs were isolated from about 9 ml of fresh peripheral blood by Ficoll-Paque density gradient centrifugation. Total RNA was extracted using Trizol reagent, and RNA quality was assessed on an Agilent 2100 Bioanalyzer.

Sequencing input: blood. The origin of this receptor is a man younger than 40 with Graves' ophthalmopathy. The chain links TRBV30 with TRBJ2-2, with TRBD1 identical over 9 junction bases. The CDR3 reads CAWRAGTGWSGELFF. The base sequence is TGTGCCTGGAGAGCCGGGACAGGGTGGAGTGGGGAGCTGTTTTTT.